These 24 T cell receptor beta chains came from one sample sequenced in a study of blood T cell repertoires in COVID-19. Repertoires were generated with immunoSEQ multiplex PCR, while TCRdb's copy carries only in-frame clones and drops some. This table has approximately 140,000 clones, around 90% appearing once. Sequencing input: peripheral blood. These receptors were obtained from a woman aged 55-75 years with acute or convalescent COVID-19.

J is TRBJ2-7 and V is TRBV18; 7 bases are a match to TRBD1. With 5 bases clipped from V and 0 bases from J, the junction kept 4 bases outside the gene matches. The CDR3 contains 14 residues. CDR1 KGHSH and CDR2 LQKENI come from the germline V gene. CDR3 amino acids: CASSMGQISYEQYF. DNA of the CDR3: TGTGCCAGCTCAATGGGACAGATCTCCTACGAGCAGTACTTC.

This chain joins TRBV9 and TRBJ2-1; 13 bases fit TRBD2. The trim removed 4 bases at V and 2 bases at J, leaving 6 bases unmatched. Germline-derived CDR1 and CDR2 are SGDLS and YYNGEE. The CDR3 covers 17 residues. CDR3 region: CASSFQGLAGAYNEQFF. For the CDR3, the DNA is TGTGCCAGCAGCTTTCAAGGACTAGCGGGGGCCTACAATGAGCAGTTCTTC.

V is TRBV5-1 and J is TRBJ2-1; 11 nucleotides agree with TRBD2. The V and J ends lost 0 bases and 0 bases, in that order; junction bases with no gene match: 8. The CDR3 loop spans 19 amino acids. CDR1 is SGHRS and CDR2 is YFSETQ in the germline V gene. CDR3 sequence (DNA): TGCGCCAGCAGCTTGGGGCTAGCGGGGGGAATAAGCTCCTACAATGAGCAGTTCTTC. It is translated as CASSLGLAGGISSYNEQFF.

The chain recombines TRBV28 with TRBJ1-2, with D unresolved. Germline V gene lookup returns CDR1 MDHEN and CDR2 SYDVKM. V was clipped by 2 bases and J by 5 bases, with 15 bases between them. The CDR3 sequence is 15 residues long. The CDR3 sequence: CASSLTPLGSYGYTF. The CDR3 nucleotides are TGTGCCAGCAGTTTAACCCCGCTAGGTTCGTATGGCTACACCTTC.

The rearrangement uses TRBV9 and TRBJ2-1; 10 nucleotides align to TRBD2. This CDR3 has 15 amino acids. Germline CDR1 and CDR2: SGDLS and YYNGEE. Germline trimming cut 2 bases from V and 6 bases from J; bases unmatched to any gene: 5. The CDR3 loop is CASSVQAGGPNEQFF. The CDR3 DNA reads TGTGCCAGCAGCGTTCAAGCGGGGGGGCCCAATGAGCAGTTCTTC.

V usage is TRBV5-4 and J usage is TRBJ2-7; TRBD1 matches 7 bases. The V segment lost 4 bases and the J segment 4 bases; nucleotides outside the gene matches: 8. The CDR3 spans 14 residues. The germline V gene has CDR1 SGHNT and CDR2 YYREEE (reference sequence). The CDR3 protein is CASSGPGQQYEQYF. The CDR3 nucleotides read TGTGCCAGCAGCGGCCCGGGACAGCAGTACGAGCAGTACTTC.

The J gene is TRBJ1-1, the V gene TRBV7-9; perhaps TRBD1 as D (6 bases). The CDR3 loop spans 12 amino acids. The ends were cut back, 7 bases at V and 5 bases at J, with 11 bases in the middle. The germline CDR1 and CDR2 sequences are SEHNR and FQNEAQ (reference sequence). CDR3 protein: CASTLQGTEAFF. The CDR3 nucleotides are TGTGCCAGCACCCTTCAGGGGACTGAAGCTTTCTTT.

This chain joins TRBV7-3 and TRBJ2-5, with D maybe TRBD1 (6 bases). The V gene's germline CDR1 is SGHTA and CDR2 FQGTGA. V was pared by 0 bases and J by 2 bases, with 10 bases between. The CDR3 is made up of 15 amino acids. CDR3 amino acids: CASSLTGAPQETQYF. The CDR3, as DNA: TGTGCCAGCAGCTTAACGGGGGCCCCACAAGAGACCCAGTACTTC.

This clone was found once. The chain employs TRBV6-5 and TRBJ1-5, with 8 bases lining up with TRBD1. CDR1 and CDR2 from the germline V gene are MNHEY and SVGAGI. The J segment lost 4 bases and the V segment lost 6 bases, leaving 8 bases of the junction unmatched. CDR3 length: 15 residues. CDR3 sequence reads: CASSPRDRRNQPQHF. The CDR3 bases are TGTGCCAGCAGCCCCCGGGACAGGCGTAATCAGCCCCAGCATTTT.

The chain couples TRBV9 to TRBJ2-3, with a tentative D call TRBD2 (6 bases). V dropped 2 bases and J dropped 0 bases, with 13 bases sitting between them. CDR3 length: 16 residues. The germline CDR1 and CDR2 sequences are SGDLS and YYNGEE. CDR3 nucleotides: TGTGCCAGCAGCGTTACTCCCCGGGGGAGCACAGATACGCAGTATTTT. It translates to CASSVTPRGSTDTQYF.

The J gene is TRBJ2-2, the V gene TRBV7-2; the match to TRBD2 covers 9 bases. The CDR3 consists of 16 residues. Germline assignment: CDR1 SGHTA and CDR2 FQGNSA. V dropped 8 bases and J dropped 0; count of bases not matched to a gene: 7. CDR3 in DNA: TGTGCCAGCGATCAGCGGGGGGACGCGAACACCGGGGAGCTGTTTTTT. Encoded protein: CASDQRGDANTGELFF.

The CDR3 sequence is CASSYSQGASGYTF. The CDR3 region has the DNA TGTGCCAGCAGCTACTCCCAGGGGGCAAGTGGCTACACCTTC. The V and J genes are TRBV11-1 and TRBJ1-2; 8 bases line up with TRBD1. With V trimmed by 4 bases and J by 7 bases, 8 bases remained unmatched. The CDR3 is made up of 14 amino acids. Germline V lookup: CDR1 SGHAT, CDR2 FQDESV (reference sequence).

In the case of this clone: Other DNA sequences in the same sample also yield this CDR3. The CDR3 region is CASSRQGAGEQYF. For the CDR3, the DNA is TGTGCCAGCAGTAGACAGGGGGCGGGTGAGCAGTACTTC. The rearrangement joins TRBV6-5 to TRBJ2-7, with 10 bases fitting TRBD1. The CDR3 extends over 13 amino acids. The V gene's germline CDR1 is MNHEY and CDR2 SVGAGI. V was pared by 5 bases and J by 7 bases, with 5 bases of the junction left unmatched.

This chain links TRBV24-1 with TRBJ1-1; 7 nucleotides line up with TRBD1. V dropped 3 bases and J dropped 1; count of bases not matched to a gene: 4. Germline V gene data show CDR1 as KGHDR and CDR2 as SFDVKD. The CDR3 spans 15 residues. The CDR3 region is CATSDPAGGNTEAFF. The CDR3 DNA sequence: TGTGCCACCAGTGATCCGGCAGGGGGGAACACTGAAGCTTTCTTT.

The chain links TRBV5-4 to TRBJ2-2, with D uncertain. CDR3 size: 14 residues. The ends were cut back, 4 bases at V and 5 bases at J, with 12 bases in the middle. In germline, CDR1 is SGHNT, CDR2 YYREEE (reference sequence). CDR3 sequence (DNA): TGTGCCAGCAGCGGGTGGGCGAGTACCGGGGAGCTGTTTTTT. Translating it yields CASSGWASTGELFF.

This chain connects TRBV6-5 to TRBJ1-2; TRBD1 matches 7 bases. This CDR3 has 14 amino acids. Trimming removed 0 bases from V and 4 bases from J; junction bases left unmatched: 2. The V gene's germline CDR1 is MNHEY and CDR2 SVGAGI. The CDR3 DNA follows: TGTGCCAGCAGTTACTCGGCAGGGGGCTATGGCTACACCTTC. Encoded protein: CASSYSAGGYGYTF.

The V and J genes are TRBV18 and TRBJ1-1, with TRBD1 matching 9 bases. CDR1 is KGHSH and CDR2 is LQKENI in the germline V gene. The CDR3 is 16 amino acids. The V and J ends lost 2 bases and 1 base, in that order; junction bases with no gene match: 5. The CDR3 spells CASSPSGQGANTEAFF. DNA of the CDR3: TGTGCCAGCTCACCATCGGGACAGGGAGCGAACACTGAAGCTTTCTTT.

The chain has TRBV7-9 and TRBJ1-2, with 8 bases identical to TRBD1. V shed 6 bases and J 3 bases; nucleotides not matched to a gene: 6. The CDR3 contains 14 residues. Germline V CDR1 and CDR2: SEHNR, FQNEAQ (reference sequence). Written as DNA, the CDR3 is TGTGCCAGCAGTCTTCAGGGGGCCCACTATGGCTACACCTTC. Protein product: CASSLQGAHYGYTF.

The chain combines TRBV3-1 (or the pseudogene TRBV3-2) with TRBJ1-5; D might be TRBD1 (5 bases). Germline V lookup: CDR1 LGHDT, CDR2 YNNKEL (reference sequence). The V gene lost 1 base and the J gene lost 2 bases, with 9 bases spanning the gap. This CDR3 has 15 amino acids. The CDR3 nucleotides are TGTGCCAGCAGCCAAGGACAGCCTGGCAATCAGCCCCAGCATTTT. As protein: CASSQGQPGNQPQHF.

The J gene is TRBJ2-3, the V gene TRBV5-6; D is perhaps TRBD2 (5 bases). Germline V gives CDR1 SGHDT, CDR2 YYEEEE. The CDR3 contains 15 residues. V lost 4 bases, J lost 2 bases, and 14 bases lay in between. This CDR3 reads CASSRLSGITDTQYF. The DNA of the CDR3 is TGTGCCAGCAGCCGCCTCTCCGGGATCACAGATACGCAGTATTTT.

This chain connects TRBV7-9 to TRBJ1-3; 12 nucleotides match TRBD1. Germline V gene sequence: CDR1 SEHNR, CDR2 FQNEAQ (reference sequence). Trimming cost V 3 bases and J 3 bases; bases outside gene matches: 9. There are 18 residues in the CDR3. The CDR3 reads CASSFGAGTGGDGNTIYF. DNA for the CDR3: TGTGCCAGCAGCTTTGGTGCCGGGACAGGGGGCGATGGAAACACCATATATTTT.

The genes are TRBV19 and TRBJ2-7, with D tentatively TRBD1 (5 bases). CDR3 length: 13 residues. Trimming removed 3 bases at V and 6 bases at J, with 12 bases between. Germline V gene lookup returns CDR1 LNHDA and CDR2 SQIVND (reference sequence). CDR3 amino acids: CASSISAGREQYF. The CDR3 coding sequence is TGTGCCAGTAGTATCAGTGCAGGGCGCGAGCAGTACTTC.

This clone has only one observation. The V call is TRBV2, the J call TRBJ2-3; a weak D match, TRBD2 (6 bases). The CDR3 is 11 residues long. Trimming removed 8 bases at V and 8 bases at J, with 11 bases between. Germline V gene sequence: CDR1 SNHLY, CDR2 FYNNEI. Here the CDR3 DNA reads TGTGCCAGCCAACAGGAGGGTACGCAGTATTTT. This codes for CASQQEGTQYF. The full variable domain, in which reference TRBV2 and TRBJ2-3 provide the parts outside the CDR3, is EPEVTQTPSHQVTQMGQEVILRCVPISNHLYFYWYRQILGQKVEFLVSFYNNEISEKSEIFDDQFSVERPDGSNFTLKIRSTKLEDSAMYFCASQQEGTQYFGPGTRLTVL.

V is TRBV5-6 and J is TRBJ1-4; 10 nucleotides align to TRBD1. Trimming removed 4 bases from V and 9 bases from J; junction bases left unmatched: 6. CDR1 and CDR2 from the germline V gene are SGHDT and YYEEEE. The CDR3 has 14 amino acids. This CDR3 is CASSVGTGVQKLFF. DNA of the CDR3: TGTGCCAGCAGCGTCGGGACAGGGGTACAAAAACTGTTTTTT.